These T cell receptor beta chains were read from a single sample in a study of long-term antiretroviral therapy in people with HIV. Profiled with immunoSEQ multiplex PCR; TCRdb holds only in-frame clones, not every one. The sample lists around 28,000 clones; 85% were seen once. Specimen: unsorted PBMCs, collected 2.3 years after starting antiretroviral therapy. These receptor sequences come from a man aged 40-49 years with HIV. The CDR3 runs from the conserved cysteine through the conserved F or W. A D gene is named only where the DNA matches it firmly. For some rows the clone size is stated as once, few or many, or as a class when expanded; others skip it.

CDR3 DNA: TGTGCCAGCAGTCCCGGGGACAGCACAGATACGCAGTATTTT; CDR3 protein: CASSPGDSTDTQYF; V gene: TRBV27; clone size: few; J gene: TRBJ2-3; D gene: .
CDR3 DNA: TGTGCCAGCAGTGAATTGGGGCTGAACACTGAAGCTTTCTTT; CDR3 protein: CASSELGLNTEAFF; V gene: TRBV6-1; clone size: .; J gene: TRBJ1-1; D gene: .
CDR3 DNA: TGTGCCAGCAGTTCCTACGGGACTGAAGCTTTCTTT; CDR3 protein: CASSSYGTEAFF; V gene: TRBV27; clone size: .; J gene: TRBJ1-1; D gene: .
CDR3 DNA: TGTGCCATCAGCGGGACAGGGAACACCGGGGAGCTGTTTTTT; CDR3 protein: CAISGTGNTGELFF; V gene: TRBV10-3; clone size: .; J gene: TRBJ2-2; D gene: TRBD1
CDR3 DNA: TGTGCCAGCAGTTTCGGAGGGATGAACACTGAAGCTTTCTTT; CDR3 protein: CASSFGGMNTEAFF; V gene: TRBV27; clone size: few; J gene: TRBJ1-1; D gene: .
CDR3 DNA: TGTGCCAGCAGTGAAGGTCCTAAATTGGTCACTGAAGCTTTCTTT; CDR3 protein: CASSEGPKLVTEAFF; V gene: TRBV2; clone size: .; J gene: TRBJ1-1; D gene: .
CDR3 DNA: TGTGCCAGCAGCTTAGAGGGAAGGGGGACTCCCGCAGTGGAAGCTTTCTTT; CDR3 protein: CASSLEGRGTPAVEAFF; V gene: TRBV7-9; clone size: once; J gene: TRBJ1-1; D gene: .
CDR3 DNA: TGTGCCAGCAGCTTAGACGGGACCGAGAACACTGAAGCTTTCTTT; CDR3 protein: CASSLDGTENTEAFF; V gene: TRBV7-3; clone size: .; J gene: TRBJ1-1; D gene: .
CDR3 DNA: TGTGCCAGCTCACCCCGGGACAGGGGCTTTGGAAACACCATATATTTT; CDR3 protein: CASSPRDRGFGNTIYF; V gene: TRBV18; clone size: .; J gene: TRBJ1-3; D gene: TRBD1
CDR3 DNA: TGTGCCAGCAGTTATGAGACAGCCAACACCGGGGAGCTGTTTTTT; CDR3 protein: CASSYETANTGELFF; V gene: TRBV6-5; clone size: once; J gene: TRBJ2-2; D gene: .
CDR3 DNA: TGCGCCAGCAGCTTGGAGTGGGGGATCGGCACTGAAGCTTTCTTT; CDR3 protein: CASSLEWGIGTEAFF; V gene: TRBV5-1; clone size: .; J gene: TRBJ1-1; D gene: .
CDR3 DNA: TGTGCCTGGAGTTTACTCCATAGCAATCAGCCCCAGCATTTT; CDR3 protein: CAWSLLHSNQPQHF; V gene: TRBV30; clone size: .; J gene: TRBJ1-5; D gene: .
CDR3 DNA: TGTGCCAGCAGCTATGGGACAGGGGGACACGAGCAGTACTTC; CDR3 protein: CASSYGTGGHEQYF; V gene: TRBV11-3; clone size: .; J gene: TRBJ2-7; D gene: TRBD1
CDR3 DNA: TGTGCCTGGAGTGTAACAGGGAATTTGGAAGCTTTCTTT; CDR3 protein: CAWSVTGNLEAFF; V gene: TRBV30; clone size: .; J gene: TRBJ1-1; D gene: .
CDR3 DNA: TGCAGCGCCTCGGACGGTTCCTACGAGCAGTACTTC; CDR3 protein: CSASDGSYEQYF; V gene: TRBV29-1; clone size: .; J gene: TRBJ2-7; D gene: .
CDR3 DNA: TGTGCCAGCAGCGAGACTGACTCTGGGGCCAACGTCCTGACTTTC; CDR3 protein: CASSETDSGANVLTF; V gene: TRBV6-5; clone size: .; J gene: TRBJ2-6; D gene: .